What follows describes a single TCR beta chain. This clone was counted between two and nine times. The clone's antigen remains unknown. No base quality information exists; no much larger clone differs at one position. The method was the immunoSEQ multiplex PCR assay. For the multiplex PCR, a mixture combining 60 forward primers for TCR Vbeta segments and 13 reverse primers for TCR Jbeta segments was used. The CDR3 region of rearranged TCR beta genes was amplified from genomic DNA with a multiplex PCR assay. Amplified TCR beta libraries were sequenced as 87-base-pair reads on the Illumina HiSeq System. Per the authors' processing: A later analysis tallied tens of millions of unique TCR beta chains across the 666 repertoires, and some 10 million of those chains were shared by two or more donors. Raw reads were error-corrected and collapsed into unique sequences with a nearest-neighbor algorithm that merged closely related sequences to remove PCR and sequencing errors. To assign V, D and J gene segments, CDR3 sequences were aligned to IMGT reference sequences. For a sequence to be retained, a match of at least six nucleotides was required to both a V gene segment and a J gene segment. Rearrangements were called productive when the CDR3 lacked stop codons and stayed in frame with V and J; all others were non-productive. CDR3 was defined by IMGT convention, running from the second conserved V-encoded cysteine to the conserved J-encoded phenylalanine. The earlier analysis of about 530 of the donors excluded any sequence lacking an unambiguous match to a single V gene segment. An earlier analysis of 587 of the donors called V segments functional above 56.7% productive rearrangements and segregating when the between-donor standard deviation exceeded 5%. A statistical classification framework was developed to diagnose cytomegalovirus status using the catalog of TCR beta chain sequences. In a later analysis, V and J genes were assigned by comparing TCR nucleotide sequences against IMGT/GENE-DB human TR gene sequences. A later analysis assigned CDR3 sequences and most-parsimonious VDJ recombination scenarios with the TCRdist pipeline. In a later analysis, each TCR beta chain was defined by its CDR3 amino acid sequence together with its V-gene family, and reads without a unique V-gene family were excluded. As a way to deal with suspected cross-contamination and a sequencing artifact, a later analysis dropped hundreds of nucleotide sequences that were highly shared and had low generation probability. A later analysis calculated a clonal expansion index for each public chain from normalized within-repertoire ranks of inferred template counts. In a later analysis, generation probabilities were computed using a VDJ recombination model fitted to out-of-frame rearrangements, and the results were checked against IGoR. In a later analysis, hypergeometric tests were used to score TCR-TCR, TCR-HLA and TCR-CMV co-occurrence, with a repertoire-size bias correction applied to TCR pairs. False discovery rates were estimated in a later analysis by permuting HLA or CMV assignments 20 times. In a later analysis, co-occurring TCRs were grouped using DBSCAN, and TCRdist sequence similarity was added for clustering within HLA-allele-positive subsets. Repertoires with fewer than 30,000 or more than 120,000 public chains, plus five repertoires with anomalous nucleotide sharing, were excluded from co-occurrence clustering. TCRdb limited this immuneACCESS table to in-frame rearrangements with V and J called. A share of clones is missing; checked studies link under half to unresolved V genes, and the rest is unexplained. The V and J calls and the clone size are those of that table, but D and trimming were determined from the DNA. The sample has more than 140,000 clones on record, around 65% of them singletons. The ten largest account for about 3% of the sample.

These data come from a study of cytomegalovirus exposure and HLA in healthy donors (TCRdb year 2017). Some background on the complete study: In an earlier analysis of 450 to 750 of the donors, approximately 300 Gb of sequence data and about 110 million unique TCR beta sequences from 150 million to 200 million T cells were reported. About 280 gigabases of sequencing data and about 92 million unique TCR sequences made up an early release that covered about 640 HLA-typed donors. Of the roughly 410 genotyped donors, approximately 81% were placed in the genetic ancestry cluster associated with self-reported Caucasian donors. The study was designed to test whether signatures of past pathogen exposure could be identified by cataloging public T cell receptors. Using immunosequencing, the study profiled T cell repertoires from approximately 700 subjects and related those repertoires to cytomegalovirus serostatus. Besides the first cohort of roughly 640 subjects, a separate validation cohort made up of over a hundred different subjects was used. To predict cytomegalovirus infection status, the study combined high-throughput TCR immunosequencing, statistical association of individual TCRs with disease status, and machine learning. To study patterns of TCR occurrence, a later analysis re-analyzed previously published TCR beta repertoires from 700 or so donors and added high-resolution HLA genotyping. In the later analysis, no new phenotypic data were used to find candidate immune exposures; instead, reliance was placed on TCR beta sequences and their occurrence across donors. In an earlier analysis of several hundred of the donors, high-throughput TCR beta sequencing was used to judge whether each TCR beta V gene segment behaved as functional or pseudogenic. Donor age, sex, ethnicity and CMV serostatus were collected together with the repertoire data. In a later genetic analysis, genome-wide SNP genotypes for about three fifths of the roughly 670 donors were used, and that subset was treated as a discovery cohort. Every repertoire in the discovery cohort had been generated on one and the same sequencing platform. HLA typing covered class I and class II loci at four-digit resolution. The number of typed donors differed by locus: about 620-640 for A, B, C, DRB1 and DQB1; some 500 for DQA1; some 590 for DPA1; and some 450 for DPB1. Roughly five DR-DQ haplotypes were handled as single units for association and clustering, since linkage in the cohort was strong. Among roughly 400 genotyped donors of the cohort, an average of approximately 240,000 unique TCR beta nucleotide sequences was sequenced per donor, of which roughly 17% were non-productive.

V is trimmed back by 5 bases and J by 6 bases, and the junction contains 11 bases that no gene match accounts for. For CDR1 and CDR2, the germline V gene (reference sequence) lists MNHNY and SVGAGI. The CDR3 starts with the cysteine, ends with the phenylalanine, and has 16 residues. The DNA shown is the 48-base CDR3, in frame from base 1. In total, over 600 healthy bone marrow donors made up the cohort. Cohort members were all nominally healthy when sampled, although unrecorded immune exposures were likely present. The donor was CMV seropositive and belonged to the group of around 300 seropositive cohort members. Each donor provided a peripheral blood sample, and peripheral blood mononuclear cells were used for TCR beta sequencing. Genomic DNA extraction from the blood cell samples was performed with the Qiagen DNeasy Blood Extraction Kit. General conclusions and limits of the study: In a later genetic analysis, a missense DCLRE1C variant was associated with V-gene and J-gene trimming of TCR beta chains, and the association was replicated in an independent cohort. Most TCR sequences were seen in very few donors, while some public TCRs were found in many individuals. CMV serostatus was the only immune exposure information available for the cohort. When HLA alleles, especially DR and DQ, strongly co-occurred, attributing TCR associations to individual alleles was difficult. The earlier analysis of 587 of the donors excluded some 15 rarely observed V segments, including chromosome 9 orphons, because counts were too low. Compared with equally common non-associated chains, HLA-associated TCR beta chains in a later analysis were more clonally expanded and had lower generation probabilities. A later genetic analysis reported fewer N-insertions in productive TCRs among donors in an Asian-associated ancestry cluster than the approximately 700-donor mean. The presence/absence analyses assumed that sequencing depth was roughly uniform across donors, and that assumption may not be true. A further reported finding was that TCR beta sequences accurately predicted the HLA-A and HLA-B alleles for most subjects in the first cohort. In the study, approximately 160 TCR beta chains were listed as associated with cytomegalovirus. In a later analysis, the rate of TCR association differed among HLA loci, with DRB1 alleles having the most associated TCRs and HLA-C alleles having the fewest. The 87-base-pair reads could not distinguish some IMGT-functional V segments, including TRBV6-2 and TRBV6-3, so those segments were excluded. The sequencing pipeline was judged likely to have produced a cluster of highly shared sequence variants as a technical artifact. Specific HLA alleles were associated with 15,000 to 20,000 TCR beta sequences at a false discovery rate of 0.05 in a later analysis. Linkage disequilibrium might explain the correlated functional status among segregating V segments, but an unknown experimental factor could not be excluded. A later analysis found that most CMV-associated TCR beta chains appeared HLA-restricted, with HLA associations seemingly driven largely by CMV exposure. In an earlier analysis of some 640 of the donors, most TCR beta V segments were observed in productive rearrangements about 87% or about 30% of the time, broadly matching IMGT annotations. In both the original and validation cohorts, the classifier was reported to diagnose cytomegalovirus status with high specificity and sensitivity. In vitro tests confirmed that three of the cytomegalovirus-associated TCR beta chains recognize cytomegalovirus antigens. Because HLA typing was missing for some donors at each locus, association tests included only the typed subset. According to a later analysis, parvovirus B19, influenza, CMV and Epstein-Barr virus appeared linked to several top co-occurrence clusters. The cohort was sequenced for TCR beta chains only, and without alpha or paired-chain data the features that could be detected were limited. According to the authors, the approach could potentially be generalized to other disease states and immunological phenotypes.

This chain joins TRBV6-6 to TRBJ2-2, with 8 junctional bases fitting TRBD2. The clonotype was recovered from a woman aged 25-40 years in good health and CMV-seropositive. Sequenced sample: PBMCs. The CDR3 is CASSLKREYVPGELFF. The base sequence is TGTGCCAGCAGTCTGAAGCGGGAGTATGTGCCCGGGGAGCTGTTTTTT.